This T cell receptor beta chain was documented in a study of OX40 agonist ivuxolimab in advanced cancers. In the case of this clone: What it binds is unknown.

Sequencing used immunoSEQ multiplex PCR; TCRdb keeps in-frame clones, though not all of them. The sample has over 20,000 clones, around 85% seen once. From germline, CDR1 is ENHRY and CDR2 SYGVKD. V lost 3 bases to trimming and J lost 2 bases, with 10 bases between them. This CDR3 region has 15 residues. Overall study findings and caveats: At 0.1 to 3.0 mg/kg, clonal expansion of CD4+ and CD8+ blood T cells had occurred by week 6. Expanded clones were, on average, more numerous among CD8+ T cells than CD4+.

This rearrangement joins TRBV10-3 to TRBJ2-2; D might be TRBD1 (5 bases). The origin of this receptor is an adult with an advanced solid tumor such as melanoma, head and neck, liver or kidney cancer. The starting material was CD4+ or CD8+ T cells sorted from blood, obtained in a trial of the OX40 agonist ivuxolimab. CDR3 residues: CAISERQGNTGELFF. The CDR3 DNA reads TGTGCCATCAGTGAAAGGCAGGGTAACACCGGGGAGCTGTTTTTT.